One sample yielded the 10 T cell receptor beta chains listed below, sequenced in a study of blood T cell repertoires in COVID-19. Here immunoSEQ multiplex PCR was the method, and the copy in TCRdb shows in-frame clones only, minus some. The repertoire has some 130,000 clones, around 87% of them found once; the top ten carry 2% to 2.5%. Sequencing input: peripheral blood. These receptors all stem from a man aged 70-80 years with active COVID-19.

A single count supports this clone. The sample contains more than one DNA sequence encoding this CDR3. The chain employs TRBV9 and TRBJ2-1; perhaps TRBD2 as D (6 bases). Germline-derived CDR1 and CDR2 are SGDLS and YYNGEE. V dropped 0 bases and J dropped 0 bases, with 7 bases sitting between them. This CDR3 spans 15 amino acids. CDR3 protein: CASSVAGDSYNEQFF. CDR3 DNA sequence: TGTGCCAGCAGCGTAGCGGGAGACTCCTACAATGAGCAGTTCTTC.

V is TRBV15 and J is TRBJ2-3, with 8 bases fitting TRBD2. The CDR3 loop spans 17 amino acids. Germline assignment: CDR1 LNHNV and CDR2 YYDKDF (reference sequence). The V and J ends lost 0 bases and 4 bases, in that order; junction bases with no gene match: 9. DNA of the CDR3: TGTGCCACCAGCAGAGATACAGCGGGAGTAAACGCAGATACGCAGTATTTT. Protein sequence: CATSRDTAGVNADTQYF.

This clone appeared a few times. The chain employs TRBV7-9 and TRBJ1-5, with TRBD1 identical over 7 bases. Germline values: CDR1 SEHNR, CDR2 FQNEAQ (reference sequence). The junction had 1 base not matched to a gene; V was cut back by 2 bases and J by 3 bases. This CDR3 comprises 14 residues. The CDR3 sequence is CASSLQGDNQPQHF. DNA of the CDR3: TGTGCCAGCAGCTTACAGGGGGACAATCAGCCCCAGCATTTT.

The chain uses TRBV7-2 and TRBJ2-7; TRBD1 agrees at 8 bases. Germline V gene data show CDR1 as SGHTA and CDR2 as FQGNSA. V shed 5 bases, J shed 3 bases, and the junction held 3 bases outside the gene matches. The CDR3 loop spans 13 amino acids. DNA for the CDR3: TGTGCCAGCAGCCCCGGACAGGGCTACGAGCAGTACTTC. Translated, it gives CASSPGQGYEQYF. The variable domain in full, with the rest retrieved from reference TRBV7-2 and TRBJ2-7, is GAGVSQSPSNKVTEKGKDVELRCDPISGHTALYWYRQSLGQGLEFLIYFQGNSAPDKSGLPSDRFSAERTGGSVSTLTIQRTQQEDSAVYLCASSPGQGYEQYFGPGTRLTVT.

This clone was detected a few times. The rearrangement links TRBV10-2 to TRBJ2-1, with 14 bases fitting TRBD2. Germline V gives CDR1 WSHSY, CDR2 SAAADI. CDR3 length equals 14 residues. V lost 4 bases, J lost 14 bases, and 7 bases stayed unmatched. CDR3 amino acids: CASSVGTSGSGKFF. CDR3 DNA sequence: TGCGCCAGCAGTGTCGGGACTAGCGGGAGTGGGAAGTTCTTC.

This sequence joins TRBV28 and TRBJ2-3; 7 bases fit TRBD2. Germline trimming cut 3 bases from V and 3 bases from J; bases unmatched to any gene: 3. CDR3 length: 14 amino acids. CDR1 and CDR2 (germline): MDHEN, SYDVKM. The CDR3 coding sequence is TGTGCCAGCAGTTTGAGCGGGATGACAGATACGCAGTATTTT. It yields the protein CASSLSGMTDTQYF.

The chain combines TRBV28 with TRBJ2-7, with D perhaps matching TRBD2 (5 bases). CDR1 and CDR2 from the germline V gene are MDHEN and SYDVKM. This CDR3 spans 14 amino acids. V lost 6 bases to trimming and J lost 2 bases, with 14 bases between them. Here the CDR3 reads CASSPPGWTYEQYF. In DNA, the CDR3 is TGTGCCAGCAGCCCCCCGGGATGGACCTACGAGCAGTACTTC.

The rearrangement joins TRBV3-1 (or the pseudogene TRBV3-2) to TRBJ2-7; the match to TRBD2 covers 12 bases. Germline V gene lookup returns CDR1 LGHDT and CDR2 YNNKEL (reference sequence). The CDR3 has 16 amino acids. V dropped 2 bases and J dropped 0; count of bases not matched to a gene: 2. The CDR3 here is CASSQTLAGGSYEQYF. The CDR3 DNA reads TGTGCCAGCAGCCAAACACTAGCGGGAGGCTCCTACGAGCAGTACTTC.

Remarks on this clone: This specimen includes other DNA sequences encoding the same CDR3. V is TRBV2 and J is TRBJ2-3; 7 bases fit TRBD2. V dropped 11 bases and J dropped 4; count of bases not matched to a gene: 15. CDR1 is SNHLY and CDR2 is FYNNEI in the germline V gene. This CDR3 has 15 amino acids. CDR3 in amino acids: CASGAGRGGADTQYF. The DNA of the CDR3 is TGTGCCTCCGGGGCAGGGAGGGGAGGGGCAGATACGCAGTATTTT.

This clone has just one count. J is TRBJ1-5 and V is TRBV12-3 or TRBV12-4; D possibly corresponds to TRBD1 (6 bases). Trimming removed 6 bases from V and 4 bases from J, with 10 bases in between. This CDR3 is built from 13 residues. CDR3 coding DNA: TGTGCCAGCAGCAACAGGGAAAATCAGCCCCAGCATTTT. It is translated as CASSNRENQPQHF.